A selection of T cell receptor beta chains follows, all from one sample in a study of T cell responses to AZD1222 COVID-19 vaccine. Here immunoSEQ multiplex PCR was the method, and the copy in TCRdb shows in-frame clones only, minus some. This repertoire shows fewer than 50,000 clones, about three quarters found once; its top ten account for 5.5% to 8%. Sequencing was performed on peripheral blood, taken on day 0 of AZD1222 vaccination. These receptor sequences come from an adult in good health. CDR3s include the opening cysteine and the closing phenylalanine or tryptophan.

TRBJ1-3 TRBV19 CASSSGLSGNTIYF
TRBJ2-5 TRBV2 CASSDQETQYF
TRBJ1-4 TRBV7-9 CASSLGLATNEKLFF
TRBJ1-5 TRBV28 CASGAPNLNQPQHF
TRBJ1-1 TRBV28 CASSGEAEAFF
TRBJ2-1 TRBV5-8 CASSLGGQGAGEQFF
TRBJ1-6 TRBV18 CASSPVGQGNSPLHF
TRBJ1-4 TRBV5-1 CASSPGHPEKLFF
TRBJ1-6 TRBV10-2 CASTIGGRESPLHF
TRBJ1-3 TRBV27 CASSFTGGNTIYF
TRBJ2-2 TRBV4-1 CASSQDGNAPGELFF
TRBJ1-6 TRBV30 CAWRVEIWNSPLHF
TRBJ1-5 TRBV5-4 CASSLAGGNQPQHF
TRBJ2-5 TRBV29-1 CSVKATQETQYF
TRBJ1-3 TRBV18 CASSATSPQGVGNTIYF
TRBJ1-2 TRBV7-2 CASSPTRVSRVLYGYTF
TRBJ2-2 TRBV7-2 CASSSRTSGRAELFF
TRBJ1-3 TRBV7-8 CASRYDSGNTIYF
TRBJ1-6 TRBV9 CASSVGVQGPTLHF
TRBJ1-1 TRBV20-1 CSASGNTEAFF
TRBJ2-2 TRBV11-2 CASSRRQGANTGELFF
TRBJ1-6 TRBV5-8 CASSPRTGNNSPLHF
TRBJ1-2 TRBV7-2 CASSLEPGRINYGYTF
TRBJ1-3 TRBV28 CASSPAGFVSGNTIYF
TRBJ1-2 TRBV5-5 CASSPPRGGYTF
TRBJ1-1 TRBV29-1 CSVVVSNTEAFF
TRBJ2-7 TRBV11-3 CASSLGLANEQYF
TRBJ2-3 TRBV7-9 CASSRARAGVSRNADTQYF
TRBJ1-2 TRBV6-5 CASFGHYGYTF
TRBJ2-3 TRBV4-1 CASSQSDLTDTQYF
TRBJ1-2 TRBV6-5 CASRPEGVLVYGYTF
TRBJ2-1 TRBV7-9 CASSLSGLAVSSYNEQFF
TRBJ2-3 TRBV19 CASSAPRLTSTDTQYF
TRBJ2-3 TRBV9 CASSQRGLGASSTDTQYF
TRBJ2-1 TRBV19 CASSMVSVSNEQFF
TRBJ2-1 TRBV7-3 CASSLIRGEQFF
TRBJ1-1 TRBV5-1 CASSIQVHTEAFF
TRBJ1-2 TRBV28 CASSWTEYGYTF
TRBJ1-5 TRBV19 CASSIDPRDRGSRHQPQHF
TRBJ2-2 TRBV7-2 CASTYLAGARSTGELFF
TRBJ2-2 TRBV5-1 CASSLNTGDTGELFF
TRBJ1-1 TRBV5-4 CASRTIETEAFF
TRBJ2-7 TRBV28 CASSIRNEQYF
TRBJ1-6 TRBV6-2/TRBV6-3 CASSRQAEGSPLHF
TRBJ1-4 TRBV6-5 CASSPWDGLEKLFF